Listed below are T cell receptor beta chains from one sample, sequenced in a study of T-cell memory formation after mild COVID-19. TCRdb re-called the 5' RACE reads through MiXCR, storing one row per CDR3 protein. In the table there are 350,000 to 500,000 distinct CDR3 sequences, 15% to 20% of which are singletons. Sequenced: PBMCs or a T cell subset sorted from them (not recorded which). The receptor set was obtained from an adult woman who had mild COVID-19 (a few samples of this study predate the infection). Cell type and time point are not known. The CDR3 runs from the conserved cysteine through the conserved F or W. A D gene is named only where the DNA matches it firmly. Part of the rows lack a size; the others show once, few, many or a class for expanded clones.

J	size	D	V	CDR3	DNA
TRBJ2-1	-	TRBD1	TRBV7-9	CASSLGRGTGEQFF	TGTGCCAGCAGCTTAGGTAGGGGGACAGGGGAGCAGTTCTTC
TRBJ2-2	-	-	TRBV29-1	CSVSARGARAGELFF	TGCAGCGTATCCGCCCGGGGGGCGAGGGCCGGGGAGCTGTTTTTT
TRBJ2-3	-	-	TRBV4-3	CASSQEGRSTDTQYF	TGCGCCAGCAGCCAAGAGGGTAGGAGCACAGATACGCAGTATTTT
TRBJ1-2	-	-	TRBV6-5	CASSSPGLSDYGYTF	TGTGCCAGCAGCTCCCCGGGGCTGTCGGACTATGGCTACACCTTC
TRBJ1-1	many	TRBD1	TRBV6-1	CASSEGRTGFGVNTEAFF	TGTGCCAGCAGTGAAGGCCGGACAGGGTTTGGGGTGAACACTGAAGCTTTCTTT
TRBJ2-5	few	-	TRBV3-1	CASSQGGALAQYF	TGTGCCAGCAGCCAGGGTGGCGCATTGGCCCAGTACTTC
TRBJ2-1	-	TRBD2	TRBV5-1	CASSIGTSGTEQFF	TGCGCCAGCAGCATAGGGACTAGCGGTACTGAGCAGTTCTTC
TRBJ1-1	few	-	TRBV5-1	CASIRLEGTEAFF	TGCGCCAGCATCAGACTCGAGGGCACTGAAGCTTTCTTT
TRBJ1-1	-	-	TRBV24-1	CATSDQGDEAFF	TGTGCCACCAGTGACCAGGGCGATGAAGCTTTCTTT
TRBJ1-1	few	-	TRBV7-6	CASSRDPNTEAFF	TGTGCCAGCAGCCGCGATCCGAACACTGAAGCTTTCTTT
TRBJ2-7	-	-	TRBV7-2	CASSSLDYEQYF	TGTGCCAGCAGCTCCCTAGACTACGAGCAGTACTTC
TRBJ1-5	-	-	TRBV12-3/TRBV12-4	CASSPGSGGAQPQHF	TGTGCCAGCAGTCCCGGGTCTGGAGGAGCGCAGCCCCAGCATTTT
TRBJ2-1	many	TRBD2	TRBV5-1	CASSPRRTGLAGYNEQFF	TGCGCCAGCAGCCCGAGGAGGACTGGACTAGCGGGATACAATGAGCAGTTCTTC
TRBJ2-7	-	TRBD2	TRBV4-1	CASSQDPPGGLNYEQYF	TGCGCCAGCAGCCAAGATCCCCCGGGGGGTCTAAACTACGAGCAGTACTTC
TRBJ2-7	-	-	TRBV5-1	CASSGQGEEQYF	TGCGCCAGCAGCGGGCAGGGCGAGGAGCAGTACTTC
TRBJ1-2	-	-	TRBV5-5	CASSFPGSYTF	TGTGCCAGCAGCTTCCCGGGGAGCTACACCTTC
TRBJ2-7	few	TRBD1	TRBV24-1	CATSDPTGGSEQYF	TGTGCCACCAGTGATCCGACAGGGGGAAGCGAGCAGTACTTC
TRBJ1-5	-	-	TRBV19	CASSGDRRNQPQHF	TGTGCCAGTAGTGGGGACCGCCGCAATCAGCCCCAGCATTTT
TRBJ2-1	few	TRBD1	TRBV5-1	CASSTGQGVDEQFF	TGCGCCAGCAGCACAGGACAGGGGGTCGATGAGCAGTTCTTC
TRBJ1-5	-	-	TRBV4-1	CDSSLSPPGPGGNQPQHF	TGCGACAGCAGCCTCTCTCCTCCAGGGCCCGGGGGGAATCAGCCCCAGCATTTT
TRBJ1-5	few	TRBD1	TRBV15	CATSRPGQGDQPQHF	TGTGCCACCAGCAGACCTGGACAGGGGGATCAGCCCCAGCATTTT
TRBJ2-1	-	-	TRBV5-1	CASSSLGSGREDNEQFF	TGCGCCAGCAGCTCCCTAGGGTCAGGAAGGGAGGACAATGAGCAGTTCTTC
TRBJ1-1	once	TRBD1	TRBV12-3/TRBV12-4	CASSFKRTGTPEAFF	TGTGCCAGCAGTTTTAAAAGGACAGGGACCCCTGAAGCTTTCTTT
TRBJ2-3	-	TRBD2	TRBV11-2	CASRPLAARTDTQYF	TGTGCCAGCAGACCACTAGCGGCCCGCACAGATACGCAGTATTTT
TRBJ1-2	-	-	TRBV5-1	CASSLSQGPNYGYTF	TGCGCCAGCAGCTTGAGCCAAGGTCCTAACTATGGCTACACCTTC
TRBJ2-5	few	TRBD1	TRBV20-1	CSAETRQGQETQYF	TGCAGTGCCGAAACCCGACAGGGACAAGAGACCCAGTACTTC
TRBJ1-2	-	-	TRBV12-3/TRBV12-4	CASSLRARPGYGYTF	TGTGCCAGCAGTTTACGTGCCAGGCCGGGATATGGCTACACCTTC
TRBJ1-2	-	TRBD1	TRBV29-1	CSVLQGENYGYTF	TGCAGCGTCTTACAGGGGGAGAATTATGGCTACACCTTC
TRBJ1-1	few	-	TRBV7-2	CASSPSGGYKNTEAFF	TGTGCCAGCAGCCCCTCGGGGGGGTATAAAAACACTGAAGCTTTCTTT
TRBJ2-5	-	-	TRBV5-1	CASSIRQVEGETQYF	TGCGCCAGCAGCATAAGACAGGTCGAGGGGGAGACCCAGTACTTC
TRBJ2-1	-	-	TRBV7-8	CASSRFSYNEQFF	TGTGCCAGCAGCCGATTCTCCTACAATGAGCAGTTCTTC
TRBJ2-3	-	-	TRBV7-6	CASSPVVGVGDTQYF	TGTGCCAGCAGCCCCGTCGTGGGGGTGGGAGATACGCAGTATTTT
TRBJ1-2	few	TRBD1	TRBV19	CASSLKRTGAANYGYTF	TGTGCCAGTAGTCTAAAACGGACAGGGGCGGCGAACTATGGCTACACCTTC
TRBJ1-1	few	-	TRBV4-1	CASSQEGGRGAFF	TGCGCCAGCAGCCAAGAGGGGGGGCGCGGGGCTTTCTTT
TRBJ2-3	few	TRBD2	TRBV7-2	CASSLEPSGGRDTQYF	TGTGCCAGCAGCTTAGAACCTAGCGGAGGCCGAGATACGCAGTATTTT
TRBJ2-3	-	TRBD2	TRBV7-2	CASSFPSGGALTDTQYF	TGTGCCAGCAGCTTCCCTAGCGGGGGGGCCCTGACAGATACGCAGTATTTT